This is a list of T cell receptor beta chains from one sample in a study of persistence of HIV-infected CD4 T cells. The antigens of these receptors remain unknown. Repertoires were generated with immunoSEQ multiplex PCR, while TCRdb's copy carries only in-frame clones and drops some. This table holds 35,000 to 45,000 clones, 65% to 85% found once. The specimen was CD4+ T cells sorted from PBMCs after approximately 19-hour stimulation, collected from a patient who received antiretroviral therapy. The receptors here all came from an adult man with HIV who was CMV-seropositive. Each CDR3 is given with its conserved first and last residue. The order of the fields is V gene, CDR3 protein.

v_call: TRBV20-1; cdr3_aa: CSASRGGGTDTQYF
v_call: TRBV19; cdr3_aa: CASSDGSYASNQPQHF
v_call: TRBV15; cdr3_aa: CATSRGDGEDTIYF
v_call: TRBV18; cdr3_aa: CASSPEGFNTEAFF
v_call: TRBV19; cdr3_aa: CATRETGYKGGAYNSPLHF
v_call: TRBV9; cdr3_aa: CASSLQGNYGYTF
v_call: TRBV6-6; cdr3_aa: CASSRLEQARSNQPQHF
v_call: TRBV7-9; cdr3_aa: CASSSTGGRETQYF
v_call: TRBV14; cdr3_aa: CASSPGLAGGTYEQYF
v_call: TRBV18; cdr3_aa: CASSPGEGVGQPQHF
v_call: TRBV6-1; cdr3_aa: CASSEAVTDRVQYF
v_call: TRBV12-3/TRBV12-4; cdr3_aa: CASSPTGSRGYTF
v_call: TRBV15; cdr3_aa: CATSTVGGYYNEQFF
v_call: TRBV27; cdr3_aa: CASSTTDRAWAGELFF
v_call: TRBV7-9; cdr3_aa: CATKTGNEQFF
v_call: TRBV2; cdr3_aa: CASSLNEDEQYF
v_call: TRBV6-5; cdr3_aa: CASTWDRHNQPQHF
v_call: TRBV9; cdr3_aa: CASSSRTGVPEQFF
v_call: TRBV29-1; cdr3_aa: CSARGTGAKSSYEQYF
v_call: TRBV2; cdr3_aa: CASSEADTMYGYTF
v_call: TRBV30; cdr3_aa: CAWNIHSVGSPLHF
v_call: TRBV9; cdr3_aa: CASSRMNTEAFF
v_call: TRBV19; cdr3_aa: CASSIVSQETQYF
v_call: TRBV11-1; cdr3_aa: CASSSGTGNEQFF
v_call: TRBV27; cdr3_aa: CASSPTGGRNTEAFF
v_call: TRBV19; cdr3_aa: CASSLGRTMGTGELFF
v_call: TRBV9; cdr3_aa: CASSAGQGGHRELFF
v_call: TRBV7-3; cdr3_aa: CASSLSGRPRTNTGELFF
v_call: TRBV7-9; cdr3_aa: CASTMTTINSGANVLTF
v_call: TRBV28; cdr3_aa: CATLFYGYTF
v_call: TRBV20-1; cdr3_aa: CSARGAIEQFF
v_call: TRBV27; cdr3_aa: CASSLRPGTNQPQHF
v_call: TRBV5-1; cdr3_aa: CASRPGTGEWGEQFF
v_call: TRBV12-5; cdr3_aa: CASGPGISGNTIYF
v_call: TRBV5-1; cdr3_aa: CASSSGTAFTGELFF
v_call: TRBV7-3; cdr3_aa: CASSLMGSPGTDTQYF
v_call: TRBV6-5; cdr3_aa: CASTRQRGEGYTF
v_call: TRBV7-9; cdr3_aa: CASSLAGHTNTGELFF
v_call: TRBV18; cdr3_aa: CASSSGGTGGNNEQFF
v_call: TRBV28; cdr3_aa: CASNYGTGGREQYF
v_call: TRBV28; cdr3_aa: CASSLFSRDEQFF
v_call: TRBV19; cdr3_aa: CASTYRRGVGNEQFF
v_call: TRBV18; cdr3_aa: CASSPSVGTEANTGELFF
v_call: TRBV27; cdr3_aa: CASSSDRDGSPLHF
v_call: TRBV16; cdr3_aa: CASSQGNSNQPQHF
v_call: TRBV2; cdr3_aa: CATNGGGGGGGNQPQHF
v_call: TRBV14; cdr3_aa: CASSQDYGADTIYF
v_call: TRBV5-1; cdr3_aa: CASSFSGTANTGELFF
v_call: TRBV5-1; cdr3_aa: CASSGAGGQGAANEKLFF
v_call: TRBV19; cdr3_aa: CASSTHRRANTGELFF
v_call: TRBV4-2; cdr3_aa: CASSPLGLAGGDTSTDTQYF
v_call: TRBV2; cdr3_aa: CATRDSSYEQYF
v_call: TRBV27; cdr3_aa: CASSLTWGNIQYF
v_call: TRBV7-8; cdr3_aa: CASSLGERSSYNSPLHF
v_call: TRBV6-6; cdr3_aa: CASRPQGFRDTDTQYF
v_call: TRBV19; cdr3_aa: CASMTRDRAVYTF
v_call: TRBV19; cdr3_aa: CASSSGDRDEQYF
v_call: TRBV11-3; cdr3_aa: CASSARGYYEQYF
v_call: TRBV25-1; cdr3_aa: CASSASGANVLTF
v_call: TRBV7-3; cdr3_aa: CASSLRRATEAFF